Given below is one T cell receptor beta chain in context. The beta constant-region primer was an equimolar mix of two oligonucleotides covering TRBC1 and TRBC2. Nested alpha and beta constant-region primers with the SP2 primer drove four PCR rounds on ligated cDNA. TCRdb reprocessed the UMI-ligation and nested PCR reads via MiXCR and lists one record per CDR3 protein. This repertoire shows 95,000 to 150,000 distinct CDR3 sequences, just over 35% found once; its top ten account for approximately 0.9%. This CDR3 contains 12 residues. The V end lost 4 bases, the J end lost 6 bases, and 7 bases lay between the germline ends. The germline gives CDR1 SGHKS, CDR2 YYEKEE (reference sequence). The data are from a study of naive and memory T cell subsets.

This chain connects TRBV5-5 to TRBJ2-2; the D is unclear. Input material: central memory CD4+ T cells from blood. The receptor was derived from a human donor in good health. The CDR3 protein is CASSPPAGELFF. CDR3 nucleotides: TGTGCCAGCAGCCCGCCGGCCGGGGAGCTGTTTTTT.